The following is a TCR beta chain sequence with its context. Its binding antigen is unknown. No much larger clonotype is one base removed from it; base qualities were not supplied. The collaborating institutions used their own protocols to collect whole blood in K2EDTA tubes. For TCRbeta analysis, collaborators shipped samples as frozen whole blood, isolated PBMCs, or DNA extracted from either of those sample types. The immunoSEQ Assay, a bias-controlled multiplex PCR, was used to amplify TCRbeta CDR3 regions from genomic DNA. Per the source publication's procedure: The number of nucleated cells in each sample was estimated from the amplification of reference gene primers within the assay. Sequence reads were collapsed and filtered to measure the absolute abundance of every unique TCRbeta CDR3 rearrangement. For each sample, productive Simpson clonality was calculated by taking the square root of Simpson's diversity index across productive rearrangements. Here the immuneACCESS table is served through TCRdb, limited to in-frame sequences with V and J called. Missing clones are a known gap in these copies; in checked studies unresolved V genes cover under half, and the rest lacks a known reason. Clone size and V and J calls were adopted from that table, with D and trimming inferred from the DNA. For this sample the table gives about 42,000 clones, of which about 86% were detected only once. The ten biggest clones cover roughly three fifths of the sample.

The source of the sample is a study of blood T cell repertoires in COVID-19 (dated by TCRdb to the early 2020s). Concerning the study at large: The collaborator samples originated in the United States, Italy and Spain and spanned the acute and convalescent phases of COVID-19. The prospective study material was composed of cDNA or gDNA derived from T cells, B-cell-depleted T cells, or PBMCs. Deeply sampled blood TCRbeta repertoires from subjects exposed to, actively infected with, or recovered from COVID-19 were included in the dataset. The repertoires were released in a freely available public database intended as a resource for research on the immune response to SARS-CoV-2. The samples were drawn from the first 160 participants of the ongoing ImmuneRACE study and from 1,200 or so subjects provided by 6 global collaborators. A de-identified subject ID, COVID-19 status, age in years and sex were almost always included in the sample metadata. Where available, HLA class I and class II types were taken from metadata supplied by the sample provider and were not determined by assay-based typing.

What the work shows at the level of the full study, not this receptor alone: Clinical and demographic metadata were provided uncurated, with the amount varying by source and participant.

Source material: peripheral blood. This sequence originates from a man aged 65-85 years with acute or convalescent COVID-19.

The nucleotide sequence reads as follows: TGTGCCAGCAGCCAAGACGGTTCGAGCGGGACTGACGGCTACACCTTC. Its coded protein is CASSQDGSSGTDGYTF. The chain was built from TRBV4-2 and TRBJ1-2; perhaps TRBD1 is the D gene, with 5 bases matching. Between the V and J ends, shortened by 0 bases and 8 bases respectively, the junction contains 19 bases. For CDR1 and CDR2, the germline V gene lists LGHNA and YNFKEQ. Measured from the cysteine to the phenylalanine, the CDR3 is 16 residues long. The kept DNA is CDR3 alone, 48 bases in frame from the first base.